Presented here are 9 T cell receptor beta chains from one specimen sequenced in a study of blood T cell repertoires in COVID-19. Here immunoSEQ multiplex PCR was the method, and the copy in TCRdb shows in-frame clones only, minus some. The sample holds about 100,000 clones, about 89% seen once. The sample comprised peripheral blood. The source of these receptors is a man in his fifties or sixties with active COVID-19.

The CDR3 DNA is TGTGCCAGCAGCCCAAGCGGACTATTCCAAGAGACCCAGTACTTC. It codes for CASSPSGLFQETQYF. The chain combines TRBV6-2 or TRBV6-3 with TRBJ2-5, with TRBD2 as a possible D gene (6 bases). V lost 6 bases to trimming and J lost 1 base, with 15 bases between them. Germline-derived CDR1 and CDR2 are MNHEY and SVGEGT. This CDR3 region has 15 residues.

The gene calls are TRBV11-2 and TRBJ2-3; 12 bases line up with TRBD2. Trimming at V came to 1 base and at J to 4 bases, leaving 9 bases not matched to a gene. CDR1 and CDR2 from the germline V gene are SGHAT and FQNNGV. CDR3 length: 18 residues. This CDR3 is CASSLVGASGRAADTQYF. CDR3 bases: TGTGCCAGCAGCTTAGTGGGAGCTAGCGGGAGGGCTGCAGATACGCAGTATTTT.

The chain has TRBV27 and TRBJ1-1, with 7 bases that match TRBD1. J lost 9 bases, V lost 6 bases, and 7 bases had no gene match. The CDR3 has 12 residues. Germline-derived CDR1 and CDR2 are MNHEY and SMNVEV (reference sequence). The DNA of the CDR3 is TGTGCCAGCAGGGGAGACAGGGACAAAGCTTTCTTT. This gives the protein CASRGDRDKAFF.

V usage is TRBV19 and J usage is TRBJ1-2; maybe TRBD1 (5 bases). The CDR3 is 15 residues long. Germline V CDR1 and CDR2: LNHDA, SQIVND (reference sequence). Trimming took 3 bases from V and 4 from J, leaving 15 bases between them. The chain's CDR3 is CASSIRAAVGYGYTF. The CDR3, as DNA: TGTGCCAGTAGTATCAGGGCGGCAGTGGGCTATGGCTACACCTTC.

The chain is built from TRBV12-3 or TRBV12-4 and TRBJ1-2; maybe TRBD1 (5 bases). The CDR3 has 13 residues. V was shortened by 2 bases and J by 5 bases, with 9 bases between the two germline ends. CDR3 sequence (DNA): TGTGCCAGCAGTTTAACAGGAGTATATGGCTACACCTTC. This translates into CASSLTGVYGYTF.

The chain uses TRBV18 and TRBJ2-2, with D uncertain. Germline V CDR1 and CDR2: KGHSH, LQKENI. The ends were cut back, 1 base at V and 2 bases at J, with 8 bases in the middle. The CDR3 is 15 amino acids. CDR3 in DNA: TGTGCCAGCTCACCACGCGTCATAAACACCGGGGAGCTGTTTTTT. As protein: CASSPRVINTGELFF.

The chain uses TRBV15 and TRBJ1-1, with D uncertain. CDR3 length equals 14 residues. Trimming left V 7 bases short and J 4 bases short, with 16 bases between. Germline CDR1 reads LNHNV; CDR2 reads YYDKDF (reference sequence). CDR3 region: CATTTRVGSTEAFF. DNA of the CDR3: TGTGCCACCACCACTAGAGTTGGCAGCACTGAAGCTTTCTTT.

The J gene is TRBJ2-4, the V gene TRBV2; D call uncertain. CDR1 is SNHLY, CDR2 FYNNEI, per germline. The CDR3 is 15 amino acids. Trimming removed 0 bases at V and 2 bases at J, with 8 bases between. CDR3 in amino acids: CASSEAPSSKNIQYF. The CDR3 nucleotides read TGTGCCAGCAGTGAAGCTCCCAGTTCCAAAAACATTCAGTACTTC.

This chain connects TRBV5-1 to TRBJ1-4; TRBD1 matches 7 bases. V trimming: 2 bases; J trimming: 3 bases; junction bases outside the gene matches: 1. The CDR3 runs to 14 residues. Germline lookup yields CDR1 SGHRS and CDR2 YFSETQ. The CDR3 bases are TGCGCCAGCAGCTTCCAGGGGGCTAATGAAAAACTGTTTTTT. It codes for CASSFQGANEKLFF.